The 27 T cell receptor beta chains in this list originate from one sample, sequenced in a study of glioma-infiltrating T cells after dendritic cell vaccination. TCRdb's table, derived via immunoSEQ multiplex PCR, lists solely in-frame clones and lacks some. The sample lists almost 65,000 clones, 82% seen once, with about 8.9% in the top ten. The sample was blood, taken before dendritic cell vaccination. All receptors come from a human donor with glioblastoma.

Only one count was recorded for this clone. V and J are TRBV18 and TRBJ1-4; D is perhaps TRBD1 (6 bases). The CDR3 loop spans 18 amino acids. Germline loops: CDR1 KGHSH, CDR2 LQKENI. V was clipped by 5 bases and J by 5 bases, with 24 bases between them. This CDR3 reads CASSILRIQGSENEKLFF. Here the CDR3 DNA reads TGTGCCAGCTCAATCTTAAGGATACAGGGATCGGAGAATGAAAAACTGTTTTTT.

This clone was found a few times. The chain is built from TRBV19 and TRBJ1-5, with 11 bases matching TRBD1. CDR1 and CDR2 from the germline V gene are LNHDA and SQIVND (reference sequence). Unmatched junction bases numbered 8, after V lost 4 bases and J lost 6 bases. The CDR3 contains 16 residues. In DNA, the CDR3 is TGTGCCAGTAGTACCGGACAGGGGGCGCGAGGTCAGCCCCAGCATTTT. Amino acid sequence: CASSTGQGARGQPQHF.

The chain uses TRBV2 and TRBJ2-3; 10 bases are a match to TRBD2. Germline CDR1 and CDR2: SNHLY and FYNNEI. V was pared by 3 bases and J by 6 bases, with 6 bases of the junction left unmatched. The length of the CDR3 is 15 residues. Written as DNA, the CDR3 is TGTGCCAGCAGTGATAGAAGCGGGGGGGCGGATACGCAGTATTTT. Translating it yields CASSDRSGGADTQYF.

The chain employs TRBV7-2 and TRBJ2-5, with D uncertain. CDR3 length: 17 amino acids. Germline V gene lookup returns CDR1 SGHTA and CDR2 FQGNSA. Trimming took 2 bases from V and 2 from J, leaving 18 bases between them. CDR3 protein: CASSLFPNPLTQETQYF. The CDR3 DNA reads TGTGCCAGCAGCTTATTCCCCAACCCGCTAACTCAAGAGACCCAGTACTTC.

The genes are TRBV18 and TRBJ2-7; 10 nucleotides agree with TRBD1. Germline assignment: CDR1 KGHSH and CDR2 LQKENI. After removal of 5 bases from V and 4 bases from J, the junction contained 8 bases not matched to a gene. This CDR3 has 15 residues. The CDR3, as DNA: TGTGCCAGCTCAAGAGTGGGGACAGGGGAGTACGAGCAGTACTTC. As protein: CASSRVGTGEYEQYF. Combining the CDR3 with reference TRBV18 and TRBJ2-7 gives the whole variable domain NAGVMQNPRHLVRRRGQEARLRCSPMKGHSHVYWYRQLPEEGLKFMVYLQKENIIDESGMPKERFSAEFPKEGPSILRIQQVVRGDSAAYFCASSRVGTGEYEQYFGPGTRLTVT.

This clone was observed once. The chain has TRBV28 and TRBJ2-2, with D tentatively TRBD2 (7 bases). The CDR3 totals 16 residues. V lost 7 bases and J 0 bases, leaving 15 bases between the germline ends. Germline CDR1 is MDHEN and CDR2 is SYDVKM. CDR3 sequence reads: CASKGGVESNTGELFF. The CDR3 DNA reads TGTGCCAGCAAGGGGGGGGTTGAATCGAACACCGGGGAGCTGTTTTTT.

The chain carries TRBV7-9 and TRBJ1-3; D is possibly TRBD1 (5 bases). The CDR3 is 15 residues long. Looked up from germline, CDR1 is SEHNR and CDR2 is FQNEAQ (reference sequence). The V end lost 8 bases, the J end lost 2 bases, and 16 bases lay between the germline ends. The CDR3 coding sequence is TGTGCCAGCGGAAACGTGGGGGGTGCTGGAAACACCATATATTTT. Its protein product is CASGNVGGAGNTIYF.

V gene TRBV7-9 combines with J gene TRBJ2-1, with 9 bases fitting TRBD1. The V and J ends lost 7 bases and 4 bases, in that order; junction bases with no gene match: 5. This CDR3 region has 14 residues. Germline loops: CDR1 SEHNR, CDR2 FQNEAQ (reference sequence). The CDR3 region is CASTVDRGYNEQFF. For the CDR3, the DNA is TGTGCCAGCACCGTGGACAGGGGATACAATGAGCAGTTCTTC.

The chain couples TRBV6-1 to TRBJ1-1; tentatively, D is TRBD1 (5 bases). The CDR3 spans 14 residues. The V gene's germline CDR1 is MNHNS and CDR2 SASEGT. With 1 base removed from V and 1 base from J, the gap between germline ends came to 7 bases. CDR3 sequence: CASSEGGTNTEAFF. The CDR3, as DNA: TGTGCCAGCAGTGAAGGGGGCACGAACACTGAAGCTTTCTTT.

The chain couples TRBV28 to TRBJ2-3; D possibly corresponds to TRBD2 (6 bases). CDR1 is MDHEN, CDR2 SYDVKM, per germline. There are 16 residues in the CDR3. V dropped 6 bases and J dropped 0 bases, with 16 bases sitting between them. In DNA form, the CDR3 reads TGTGCCAGCAGCCTTTTCCGGGGGAGAAGCACAGATACGCAGTATTTT. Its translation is CASSLFRGRSTDTQYF.

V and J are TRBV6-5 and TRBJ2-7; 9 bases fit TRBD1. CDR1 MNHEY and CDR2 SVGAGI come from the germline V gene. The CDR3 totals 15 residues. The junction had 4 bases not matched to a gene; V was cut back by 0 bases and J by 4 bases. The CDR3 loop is CASSYSRGQGYEQYF. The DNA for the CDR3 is TGTGCCAGCAGTTACTCGAGGGGACAGGGATACGAGCAGTACTTC.

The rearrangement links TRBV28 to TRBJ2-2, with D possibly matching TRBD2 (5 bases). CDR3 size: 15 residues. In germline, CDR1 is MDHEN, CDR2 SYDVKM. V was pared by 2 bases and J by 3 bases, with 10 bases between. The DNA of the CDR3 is TGTGCCAGCAGTTTACAGCTAGCCTACACCGGGGAGCTGTTTTTT. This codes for CASSLQLAYTGELFF.

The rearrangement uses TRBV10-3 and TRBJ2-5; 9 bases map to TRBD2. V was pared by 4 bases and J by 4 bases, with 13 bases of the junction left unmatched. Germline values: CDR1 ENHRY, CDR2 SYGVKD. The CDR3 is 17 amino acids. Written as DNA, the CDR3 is TGTGCCATCAGTGGCAGTAGCGGGGGCCTATCGGTAGAGACCCAGTACTTC. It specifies CAISGSSGGLSVETQYF.

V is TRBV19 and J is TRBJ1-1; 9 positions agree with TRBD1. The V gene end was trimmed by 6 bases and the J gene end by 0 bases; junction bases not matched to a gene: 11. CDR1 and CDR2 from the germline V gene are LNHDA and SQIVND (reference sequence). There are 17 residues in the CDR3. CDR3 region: CASSGPGQGLLNTEAFF. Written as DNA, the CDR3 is TGTGCCAGTAGCGGTCCGGGACAGGGCCTTTTGAACACTGAAGCTTTCTTT. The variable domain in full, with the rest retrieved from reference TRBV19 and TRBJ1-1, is DGGITQSPKYLFRKEGQNVTLSCEQNLNHDAMYWYRQDPGQGLRLIYYSQIVNDFQKGDIAEGYSVSREKKESFPLTVTSAQKNPTAFYLCASSGPGQGLLNTEAFFGQGTRLTVV.

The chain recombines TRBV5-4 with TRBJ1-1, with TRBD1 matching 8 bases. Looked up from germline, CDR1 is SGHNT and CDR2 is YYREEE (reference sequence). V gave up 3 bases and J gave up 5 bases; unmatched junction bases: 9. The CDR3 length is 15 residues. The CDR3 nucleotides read TGTGCCAGCAGCTCCCCGACAGGGGCCTTGACTGAAGCTTTCTTT. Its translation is CASSSPTGALTEAFF.

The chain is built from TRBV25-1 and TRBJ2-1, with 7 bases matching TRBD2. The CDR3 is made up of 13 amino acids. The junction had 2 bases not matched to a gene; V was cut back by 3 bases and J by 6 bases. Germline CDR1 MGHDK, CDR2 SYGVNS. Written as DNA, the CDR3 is TGTGCCAGCAGTGATGGGGGGGTCAATGAGCAGTTCTTC. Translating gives CASSDGGVNEQFF.

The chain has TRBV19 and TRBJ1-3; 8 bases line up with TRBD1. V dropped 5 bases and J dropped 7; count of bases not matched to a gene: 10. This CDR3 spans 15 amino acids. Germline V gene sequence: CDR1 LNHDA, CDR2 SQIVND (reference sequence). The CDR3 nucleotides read TGTGCCAGTAGTTTAGGGACAGGACTTGGGAACACCATATATTTT. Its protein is CASSLGTGLGNTIYF.

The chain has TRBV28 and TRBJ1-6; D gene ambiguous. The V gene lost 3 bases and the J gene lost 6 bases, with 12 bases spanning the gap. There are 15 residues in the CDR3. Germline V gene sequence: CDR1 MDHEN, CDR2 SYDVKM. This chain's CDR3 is CASSLVAATNSPLHF. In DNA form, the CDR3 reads TGTGCCAGCAGTTTGGTGGCAGCGACTAATTCACCCCTCCACTTT.

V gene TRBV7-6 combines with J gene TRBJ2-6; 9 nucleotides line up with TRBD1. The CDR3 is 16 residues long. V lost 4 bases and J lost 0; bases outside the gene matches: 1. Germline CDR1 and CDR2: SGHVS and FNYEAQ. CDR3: CASSWDRDSGANVLTF. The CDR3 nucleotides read TGTGCCAGCAGCTGGGACAGGGACTCTGGGGCCAACGTCCTGACTTTC.

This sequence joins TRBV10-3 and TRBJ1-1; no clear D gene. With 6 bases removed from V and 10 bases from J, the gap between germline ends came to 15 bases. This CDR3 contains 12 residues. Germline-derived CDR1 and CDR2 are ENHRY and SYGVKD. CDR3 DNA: TGTGCCATCAGGGGCCAGACTATAGGAGCTTTCTTT. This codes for CAIRGQTIGAFF.

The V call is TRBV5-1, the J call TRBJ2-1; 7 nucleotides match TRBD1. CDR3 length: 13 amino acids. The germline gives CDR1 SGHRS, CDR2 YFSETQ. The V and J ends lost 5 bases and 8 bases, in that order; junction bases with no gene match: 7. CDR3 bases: TGCGCCAGCAGGGGTGACAGGGTTCATGAGCAGTTCTTC. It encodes CASRGDRVHEQFF. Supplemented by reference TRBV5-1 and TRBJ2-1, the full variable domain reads KAGVTQTPRYLIKTRGQQVTLSCSPISGHRSVSWYQQTPGQGLQFLFEYFSETQRNKGNFPGRFSGRQFSNSRSEMNVSTLELGDSALYLCASRGDRVHEQFFGPGTRLTVL.

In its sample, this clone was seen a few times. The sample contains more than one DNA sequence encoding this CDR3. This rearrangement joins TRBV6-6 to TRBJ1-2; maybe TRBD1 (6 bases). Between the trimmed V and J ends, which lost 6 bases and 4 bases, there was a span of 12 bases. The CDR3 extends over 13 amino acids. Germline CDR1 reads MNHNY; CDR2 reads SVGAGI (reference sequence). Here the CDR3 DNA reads TGTGCCAGCAGCCAGGGACAATTCTATGGCTACACCTTC. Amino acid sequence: CASSQGQFYGYTF.

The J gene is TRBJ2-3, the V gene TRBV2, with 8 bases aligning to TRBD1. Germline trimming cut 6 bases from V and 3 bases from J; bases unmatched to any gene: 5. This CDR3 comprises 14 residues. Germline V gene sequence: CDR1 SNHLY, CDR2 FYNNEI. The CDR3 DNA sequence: TGTGCCAGCAGGGACAGGGTGTATACAGATACGCAGTATTTT. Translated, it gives CASRDRVYTDTQYF.

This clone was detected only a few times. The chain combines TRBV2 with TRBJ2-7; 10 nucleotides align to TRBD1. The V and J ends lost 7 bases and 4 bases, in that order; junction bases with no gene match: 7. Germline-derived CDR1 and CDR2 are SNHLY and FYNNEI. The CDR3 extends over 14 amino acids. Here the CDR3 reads CASTRDRGHYEQYF. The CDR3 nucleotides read TGTGCCAGCACCCGGGACAGGGGACATTACGAGCAGTACTTC.

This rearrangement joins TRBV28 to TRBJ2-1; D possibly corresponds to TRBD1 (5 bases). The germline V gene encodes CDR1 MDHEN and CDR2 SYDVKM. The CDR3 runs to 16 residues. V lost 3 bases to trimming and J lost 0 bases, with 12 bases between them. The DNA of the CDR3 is TGTGCCAGCAGTTTCCCGACAGACGGCTCCTACAATGAGCAGTTCTTC. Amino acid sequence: CASSFPTDGSYNEQFF.

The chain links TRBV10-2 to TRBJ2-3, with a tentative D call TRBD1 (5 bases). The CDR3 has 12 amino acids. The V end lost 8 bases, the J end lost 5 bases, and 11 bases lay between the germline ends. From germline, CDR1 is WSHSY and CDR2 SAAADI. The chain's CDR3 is CASGARQDTQYF. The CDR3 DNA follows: TGCGCCAGCGGGGCCCGTCAAGATACGCAGTATTTT.

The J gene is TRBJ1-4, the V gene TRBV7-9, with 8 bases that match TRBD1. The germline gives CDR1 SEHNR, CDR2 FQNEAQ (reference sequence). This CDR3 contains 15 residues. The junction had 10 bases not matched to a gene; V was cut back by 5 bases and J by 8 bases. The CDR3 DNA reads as TGTGCCAGCAGCATTGACAGGGGTTTGAACGAAAAACTGTTTTTT. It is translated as CASSIDRGLNEKLFF.